This T cell receptor (beta chain) stems from a study of low-dose radiotherapy and immunotherapy resistance in tumors. Germline assignment: CDR1 LNHDA and CDR2 SQIVND (reference sequence). The CDR3 has 13 residues. V lost 5 bases, J lost 3 bases, and 11 bases lay in between. cDNA synthesis used a TRAV/TRBV-specific primer set for both chains. With a V-primer adapter and a constant-region primer, TCRs were amplified for 20 to 25 PCR cycles. Via MiXCR, TCRdb re-called the reads, giving one row per CDR3 protein. Of roughly 14,000 distinct CDR3 sequences listed, more than 50% are singletons. The source is a human donor with advanced metastatic prostate, ovarian, gallbladder or colorectal cancer (not recorded which). This table probably holds off-target reads from a library built for another chain. V and J are TRBV19 and TRBJ2-7; possible D gene TRBD2, 5 bases. The CDR3: CASSPGRLYEQYF. CDR3 nucleotide sequence: TGTGCCAGTAGTCCGGGGAGACTCTACGAGCAGTACTTC. Looking up the rest from reference TRBV19 and TRBJ2-7 gives the full variable domain: DGGITQSPKYLFRKEGQNVTLSCEQNLNHDAMYWYRQDPGQGLRLIYYSQIVNDFQKGDIAEGYSVSREKKESFPLTVTSAQKNPTAFYLCASSPGRLYEQYFGPGTRLTVT.